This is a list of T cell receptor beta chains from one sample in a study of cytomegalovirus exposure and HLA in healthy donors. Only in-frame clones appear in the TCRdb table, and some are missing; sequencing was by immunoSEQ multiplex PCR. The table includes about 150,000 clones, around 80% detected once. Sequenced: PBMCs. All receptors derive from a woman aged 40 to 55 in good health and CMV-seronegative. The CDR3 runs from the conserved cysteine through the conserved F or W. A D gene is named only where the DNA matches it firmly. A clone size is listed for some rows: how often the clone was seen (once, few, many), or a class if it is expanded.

TGTGCCGCGAACCCCGGACAGGGGGCTTTCAATGAGCAGTTCTTC,CAANPGQGAFNEQFF,TRBD1,few,TRBJ2-1,TRBV10-3
TGTGCCAGTAGTATCGCCAGGCTGAGCTCCTACGAGCAGTACTTC,CASSIARLSSYEQYF,.,few,TRBJ2-7,TRBV19
TGTGCCAGCAGCTCACGACCGGGACAGCGACTTACAGATACGCAGTATTTT,CASSSRPGQRLTDTQYF,TRBD1,.,TRBJ2-3,TRBV7-9
TGTGCCGCGGGACCCGAGGGGGCAGGGAATCAGCCCCAGCATTTT,CAAGPEGAGNQPQHF,TRBD1,few,TRBJ1-5,TRBV27
TGTGCCAGCAGCTTCCTAGCGAACACCGGGGAGCTGTTTTTT,CASSFLANTGELFF,.,.,TRBJ2-2,TRBV5-4
TGCGCCAGCAGCCAAGCGGGAGGGCCTGGTGGGGGAGATACGCAGTATTTT,CASSQAGGPGGGDTQYF,TRBD2,.,TRBJ2-3,TRBV4-1
TGCGCCAGCAGCTTGCCCGGGACCTACAATGAGCAGTTCTTC,CASSLPGTYNEQFF,.,.,TRBJ2-1,TRBV5-1
TGCGCCAGCAGCCAAGATGAGTCACCGTACTCTGGAAACACCATATATTTT,CASSQDESPYSGNTIYF,.,.,TRBJ1-3,TRBV4-1
TGTGCCAGTAGTCCCCCGGGAGTAAACACTGAAGCTTTCTTT,CASSPPGVNTEAFF,.,.,TRBJ1-1,TRBV19
TGTGCCAGCGCATCAGCGCTCACAGGAGACTATGGCTACACCTTC,CASASALTGDYGYTF,.,.,TRBJ1-2,TRBV6-1
TGCAGCGTTGAAAGTCCCGGGACTAGCGGGGGCGAGCAGTACTTC,CSVESPGTSGGEQYF,TRBD2,.,TRBJ2-7,TRBV29-1
TGTGCCAGCGGGACAGGGCGGGATCAGCCCCAGCATTTT,CASGTGRDQPQHF,TRBD1,.,TRBJ1-5,TRBV7-2
TGTGCCAGCAGCTTGCTTACAGCGGGGGGGCCCACCGGGGAGCTGTTTTTT,CASSLLTAGGPTGELFF,TRBD2,.,TRBJ2-2,TRBV5-8
TGCAGCTTCAGGGGGCTTGGAGATACGCAGTATTTT,CSFRGLGDTQYF,TRBD1,.,TRBJ2-3,TRBV29-1